This is a list of T cell receptor beta chains from one sample in a study of cytomegalovirus exposure and HLA in healthy donors. Profiling relied on immunoSEQ multiplex PCR, and the TCRdb table lists in-frame clones only, not all of them. The data contain roughly 200,000 clones, around 75% of them singletons. The material sequenced was PBMCs. The receptors shown here come from a male donor in good health and CMV-seronegative. The conserved cysteine and the conserved F or W are not part of the CDR3 here.

>TRBV7-3
ASSFQTGSYNEQF
>TRBV4-3
ASSQELGTEEVRTDTQY
>TRBV5-1
ASSFQGTNGYT
>TRBV7-2
ASSLSVTSGFTDTQY
>TRBV29-1
SVMGGQGPTNEKLF
>TRBV2
ASSPAGNFPLY
>TRBV28
ASGTPGQGLH
>TRBV11-2
ASSLGRGLGQPQH
>TRBV19
ASSISAGTSYEQY
>TRBV19
ASSIGVRHRGLSYEQY
>TRBV19
ASSIEVSSGGGGNIQY
>TRBV19
ASSILGVTEAF
>TRBV6-6
ASSYSRGGSPLH
>TRBV19
ASTGRGGDGYT
>TRBV6-6
ASSYDDREDGYT
>TRBV7-2
ASSLQGDMNTEAF
>TRBV18
ASSRQNAEREKLF
>TRBV30
AWTLAGGYNEQF
>TRBV6-6
ASSYEGINEQF
>TRBV7-9
ASSPSGTGNYGYT
>TRBV7-9
ASSPYQGSQPQH